This T cell receptor (beta chain) was identified in a study of cytomegalovirus exposure and HLA in healthy donors. The V gene end was trimmed by 4 bases and the J gene end by 4 bases; junction bases not matched to a gene: 6. Germline V gives CDR1 MGHRA, CDR2 YSYEKL. The CDR3 spans 15 residues. Points from the study as a whole: Later genetic work tied a missense DCLRE1C variant to beta-chain V and J trimming. With high specificity and sensitivity, the classifier reportedly diagnosed cytomegalovirus status.

The primer mix had 60 Vbeta and 13 Jbeta primers. In the authors' workflow: Among the unique TCR beta chains that a later analysis counted, about 81 million in all, approximately 12 million were shared. Produced via immunoSEQ multiplex PCR; TCRdb's table is partial and in-frame only. V and J calls and clone size follow that table, whereas D and trimming were derived from the DNA. The sample comprises about 140,000 clones, roughly 80% of which are singletons, and more than 0.95% rests with the top ten. Points on this clone: Its matching antigen is unknown.

What was sequenced was PBMCs. V usage is TRBV4-1 and J usage is TRBJ1-5; 8 positions match TRBD1. The sequence was collected from a man younger than 30 in good health and CMV-seronegative. CDR3 coding DNA: TGCGCCAGCAGCCTGCGACAGGGGCTAAATCAGCCCCAGCATTTT. Protein: CASSLRQGLNQPQHF.